The clone carrying this TCR beta chain was seen many times. The germline CDR1 and CDR2 sequences are MNHEY and SVGAGI. The CDR3 is 13 residues long. V lost 1 base and J 6 bases, leaving 7 bases between the germline ends. This sample stems from a study of blood T cell repertoires in COVID-19. Repertoires were generated with immunoSEQ multiplex PCR, while TCRdb's copy carries only in-frame clones and drops some. The sample lists approximately 350,000 clones; 89% were seen once. The gene calls are TRBV6-5 and TRBJ1-5; D is undetermined. The clonotype originates from a woman in her 30s with COVID-19, enrolled during active disease. Sequencing was performed on peripheral blood. CDR3 region: CASSYWRGQPQHF. DNA for the CDR3: TGTGCCAGCAGTTACTGGCGAGGTCAGCCCCAGCATTTT.